These 9 T cell receptor beta chains came from one sample sequenced in a study of blood T cell repertoires in COVID-19. Produced via immunoSEQ multiplex PCR; TCRdb's table is partial and in-frame only. The sample includes under 200,000 clones, 75% to 95% of them seen just once. The specimen was peripheral blood. The receptors were sampled from a man aged 50 or older with acute or convalescent COVID-19.

V is TRBV7-2 and J is TRBJ2-5, with D unclear. Per the germline V gene, CDR1 is SGHTA and CDR2 is FQGNSA. Trimming removed 2 bases from V and 2 bases from J, with 3 bases in between. The CDR3 consists of 12 residues. The chain's CDR3 is CASSLLQETQYF. In nucleotides, the CDR3 is TGTGCCAGCAGCTTACTTCAAGAGACCCAGTACTTC.

The chain uses TRBV4-2 and TRBJ2-7; no reliable D call. Germline CDR1 LGHNA, CDR2 YNFKEQ. This CDR3 has 15 amino acids. Trimming removed 0 bases from V and 2 bases from J, with 11 bases in between. The CDR3 spells CASSQDRLYTYEQYF. For the CDR3, the DNA is TGTGCCAGCAGCCAAGATCGTCTCTATACCTACGAGCAGTACTTC.

This clone was seen a single time. The chain links TRBV6-5 to TRBJ2-5, with TRBD2 as a possible D gene (5 bases). V shed 8 bases and J shed 5 bases, with 12 bases lying between them. The germline V gene has CDR1 MNHEY and CDR2 SVGAGI. CDR3 length: 12 amino acids. CDR3 amino acids: CASAEGWETQYF. The CDR3 nucleotides read TGTGCCAGCGCTGAGGGATGGGAGACCCAGTACTTC.

This CDR3 is CASSQDGQGRSGELFF. CDR3 DNA: TGTGCCAGCAGCCAAGACGGACAGGGGAGGAGCGGGGAGCTGTTTTTT. J is TRBJ2-2 and V is TRBV3-1 (or the pseudogene TRBV3-2), with 9 bases identical to TRBD1. Germline V lookup: CDR1 LGHDT, CDR2 YNNKEL (reference sequence). This CDR3 has 16 residues. The junction had 6 bases not matched to a gene; V was cut back by 0 bases and J by 7 bases.

The V gene is TRBV27, the J gene TRBJ2-7; 7 bases line up with TRBD1. J lost 4 bases, V lost 6 bases, and 12 bases had no gene match. Germline values: CDR1 MNHEY, CDR2 SMNVEV (reference sequence). The CDR3 loop spans 15 amino acids. CDR3 residues: CASRNRDRPFYEQYF. As DNA, the CDR3 is TGTGCCAGCAGGAACCGGGACAGACCCTTTTACGAGCAGTACTTC.

The V gene is TRBV11-2, the J gene TRBJ2-2; the D gene is possibly TRBD1 (5 bases). The V end lost 5 bases, the J end lost 4 bases, and 11 bases lay between the germline ends. Germline-derived CDR1 and CDR2 are SGHAT and FQNNGV. The CDR3 runs to 14 residues. The CDR3 coding sequence is TGTGCCAGCAGCCCAGGACACCTCACCGGGGAGCTGTTTTTT. This gives the protein CASSPGHLTGELFF.

The CDR3 nucleotides are TGTGCCAGCTCACCGGGACAGGTTGTTGGAAACACCATATATTTT. The encoded protein is CASSPGQVVGNTIYF. The chain carries TRBV18 and TRBJ1-3; the match to TRBD1 covers 8 bases. The CDR3 is 15 amino acids. Germline trimming cut 3 bases from V and 3 bases from J; bases unmatched to any gene: 4. In germline, CDR1 is KGHSH, CDR2 LQKENI. Looking up the rest from reference TRBV18 and TRBJ1-3 gives the full variable domain: NAGVMQNPRHLVRRRGQEARLRCSPMKGHSHVYWYRQLPEEGLKFMVYLQKENIIDESGMPKERFSAEFPKEGPSILRIQQVVRGDSAAYFCASSPGQVVGNTIYFGEGSWLTVV.

J is TRBJ2-2 and V is TRBV4-3; 7 bases match TRBD2. Germline CDR1 reads LGHNA; CDR2 reads YSLEER. The CDR3 is 16 residues long. The V segment lost 4 bases and the J segment 6 bases; nucleotides outside the gene matches: 11. In DNA form, the CDR3 reads TGCGCCAGCAGCCTTGAACCAGGGACTAACGCCGGGGAGCTGTTTTTT. Translated, it gives CASSLEPGTNAGELFF.

The chain uses TRBV19 and TRBJ2-5, with 8 bases lining up with TRBD2. CDR3 length: 17 residues. Germline V gene data show CDR1 as LNHDA and CDR2 as SQIVND (reference sequence). V trimming: 1 base; J trimming: 5 bases; junction bases outside the gene matches: 12. The CDR3 sequence: CASSIGTGGPLLETQYF. The DNA for the CDR3 is TGTGCCAGTAGTATAGGTACGGGAGGGCCGCTGTTGGAGACCCAGTACTTC. The whole variable domain, remainder taken from reference TRBV19 and TRBJ2-5, is DGGITQSPKYLFRKEGQNVTLSCEQNLNHDAMYWYRQDPGQGLRLIYYSQIVNDFQKGDIAEGYSVSREKKESFPLTVTSAQKNPTAFYLCASSIGTGGPLLETQYFGPGTRLLVL.